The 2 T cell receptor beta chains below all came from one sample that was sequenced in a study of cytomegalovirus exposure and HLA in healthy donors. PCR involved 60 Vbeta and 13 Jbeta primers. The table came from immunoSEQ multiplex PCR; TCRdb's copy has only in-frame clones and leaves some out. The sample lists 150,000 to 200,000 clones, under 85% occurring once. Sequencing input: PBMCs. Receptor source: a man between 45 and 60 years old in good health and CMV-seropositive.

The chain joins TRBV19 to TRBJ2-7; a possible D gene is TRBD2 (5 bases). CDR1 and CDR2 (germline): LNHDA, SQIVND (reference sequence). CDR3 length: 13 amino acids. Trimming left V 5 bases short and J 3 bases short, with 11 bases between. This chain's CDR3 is CASSFAEGYEQYF. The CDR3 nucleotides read TGTGCCAGTAGTTTTGCCGAGGGCTACGAGCAGTACTTC.

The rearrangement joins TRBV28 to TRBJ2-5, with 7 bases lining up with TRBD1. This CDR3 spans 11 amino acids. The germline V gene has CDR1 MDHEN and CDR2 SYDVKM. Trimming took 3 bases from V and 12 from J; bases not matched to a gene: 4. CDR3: CASSLAQGKYF. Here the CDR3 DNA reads TGTGCCAGCAGTTTGGCACAGGGGAAGTACTTC.